This TCR beta chain originates from a study of blood T cell repertoires in COVID-19. Study details: There were acute and convalescent COVID-19 samples, and they came from the United States, Italy and Spain. T cells, B-cell-depleted T cells, or PBMCs supplied cDNA or gDNA.

Authors' processing steps: It was from reference gene primer amplification that nucleated cell counts were estimated. TCRdb's table, derived via immunoSEQ multiplex PCR, lists solely in-frame clones and lacks some. V and J calls plus clone size are reproduced from that table; the DNA served to infer D and trimming. The table records about 230,000 clones, around 83% of them present only once. The CDR3 totals 13 residues. Germline lookup yields CDR1 SGHTA and CDR2 FQGNSA. Trimming pared 5 bases from V and 2 bases from J, leaving 9 bases between. The clonotype originates from a man aged 40-50 years who had recovered from COVID-19. Material: peripheral blood. The V call is TRBV7-2, the J call TRBJ2-5; D gene unclear. This chain's CDR3 is CASSRGAQETQYF. The CDR3 DNA sequence: TGTGCCAGCAGCCGTGGAGCACAAGAGACCCAGTACTTC. Complete variable domain (other parts from reference TRBV7-2 and TRBJ2-5): GAGVSQSPSNKVTEKGKDVELRCDPISGHTALYWYRQSLGQGLEFLIYFQGNSAPDKSGLPSDRFSAERTGGSVSTLTIQRTQQEDSAVYLCASSRGAQETQYFGPGTRLLVL.